This T cell receptor (beta chain) was captured by sequencing in a study of blood T cell repertoires in COVID-19. Some clones are missing from TCRdb's copy, which holds only in-frame ones; the method was immunoSEQ multiplex PCR. The sample lists about 200,000 clones, around 82% occurring once. Germline loops: CDR1 WSHSY, CDR2 SAAADI. The junction had 13 bases not matched to a gene; V was cut back by 8 bases and J by 8 bases. The CDR3 contains 15 residues. J is TRBJ2-1 and V is TRBV10-2, with 9 bases identical to TRBD2. Sample: peripheral blood. The sequence came from a woman aged 45-60 years with acute or convalescent COVID-19. The CDR3: CASEARAGGIYEQFF. In DNA, the CDR3 is TGCGCCAGCGAGGCACGAGCGGGAGGAATTTATGAGCAGTTCTTC.